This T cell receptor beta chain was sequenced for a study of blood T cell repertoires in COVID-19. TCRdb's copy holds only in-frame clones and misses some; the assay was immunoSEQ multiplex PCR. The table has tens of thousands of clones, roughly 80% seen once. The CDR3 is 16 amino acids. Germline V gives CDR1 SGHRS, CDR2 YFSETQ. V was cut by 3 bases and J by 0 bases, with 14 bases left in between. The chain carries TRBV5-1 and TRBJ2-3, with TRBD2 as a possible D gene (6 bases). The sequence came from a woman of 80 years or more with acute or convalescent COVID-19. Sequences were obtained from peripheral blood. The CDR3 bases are TGCGCCAGCAGCTCGATTAGCGGAACTAGCACAGATACGCAGTATTTT. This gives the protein CASSSISGTSTDTQYF.